The rows below give T cell receptor beta chains drawn from one sample of a study of CD8 T cells in Susac syndrome. TCRdb re-analysed the immunoSEQ multiplex PCR reads in MiXCR, keeping a single row per CDR3 protein. Of fewer than 300,000 distinct CDR3 sequences detected, 80% to 90% appear once; the ten largest clones hold around 0.12%. Sequencing input: CD8+ T cells from PBMCs. These receptors were collected from a human donor with multiple sclerosis. Each CDR3 is given with its conserved first and last residue. Each record gives: D gene, J gene, clone size, V gene, CDR3 DNA, CDR3 protein. D genes are given only for firm matches. Clone size is given for some rows only: seen once, a few or many times, or a class if the clone is expanded.

d_call: TRBD2; j_call: TRBJ2-5; clone_size: -; v_call: TRBV5-6; cdr3_nt: TGTGCCAGCAGCTTGAGGCTAGCGGGACGTATTATTCAGACCCAGTACTTC; cdr3_aa: CASSLRLAGRIIQTQYF
d_call: TRBD1; j_call: TRBJ2-5; clone_size: -; v_call: TRBV7-9; cdr3_nt: TGTGCCAGCAGCCCAGGACAGGGGTACCCCTGGTACTTC; cdr3_aa: CASSPGQGYPWYF
d_call: -; j_call: TRBJ2-7; clone_size: -; v_call: TRBV28; cdr3_nt: TGTGCCAGCAGCGGCGGGCACTACGAGCAGTACTTC; cdr3_aa: CASSGGHYEQYF
d_call: -; j_call: TRBJ2-7; clone_size: -; v_call: TRBV2; cdr3_nt: TGTGCCAGCAGATTACAGGGGGAGGGCTACGAGCAGTACTTC; cdr3_aa: CASRLQGEGYEQYF
d_call: -; j_call: TRBJ2-2; clone_size: -; v_call: TRBV6-5; cdr3_nt: TGTGCCAGCAGTTACGTAGCTCCCGGGGAGCTGTTTTTT; cdr3_aa: CASSYVAPGELFF
d_call: -; j_call: TRBJ1-1; clone_size: -; v_call: TRBV29-1; cdr3_nt: TGCAGCGTTGTTTGGGGGAACACTGAAGCTTTCTTT; cdr3_aa: CSVVWGNTEAFF
d_call: -; j_call: TRBJ2-7; clone_size: -; v_call: TRBV27; cdr3_nt: TGTGCCAGCAGTTTCTTCAGGGGGGGGCCCTACGAGCAGTACTTC; cdr3_aa: CASSFFRGGPYEQYF
d_call: -; j_call: TRBJ2-7; clone_size: -; v_call: TRBV9; cdr3_nt: TGTGCCAGCAGTGAGGGAGCAGGGGCCTACGAGCAGTACTTC; cdr3_aa: CASSEGAGAYEQYF
d_call: -; j_call: TRBJ2-2; clone_size: -; v_call: TRBV12-3/TRBV12-4; cdr3_nt: TGTGCCAGCAGTTTGACCAGGACGGGCGGGGAGCTGTTTTTT; cdr3_aa: CASSLTRTGGELFF
d_call: TRBD2; j_call: TRBJ2-3; clone_size: -; v_call: TRBV18; cdr3_nt: TGTGCCAGCTCACGGACCACTAGCGGGAGTGAGGCAGATACGCAGTATTTT; cdr3_aa: CASSRTTSGSEADTQYF
d_call: -; j_call: TRBJ1-3; clone_size: once; v_call: TRBV6-1; cdr3_nt: TGTGCCAGCAGGGTCGACACCTACTCTGGAAACACCATATATTTT; cdr3_aa: CASRVDTYSGNTIYF
d_call: -; j_call: TRBJ2-7; clone_size: -; v_call: TRBV6-2/TRBV6-3; cdr3_nt: TGTGCCAGCACATCTAGCGTAATCTCCTACGAGCAGTACTTC; cdr3_aa: CASTSSVISYEQYF
d_call: TRBD1; j_call: TRBJ2-1; clone_size: -; v_call: TRBV29-1; cdr3_nt: TGCAGCGTTGAAGGGGACAGGGGGTCCTACAATGAGCAGTTCTTC; cdr3_aa: CSVEGDRGSYNEQFF
d_call: -; j_call: TRBJ1-3; clone_size: -; v_call: TRBV4-1; cdr3_nt: TGCGCCAGCAGCCAACCACCCTCTGACTCTGGAAACACCATATATTTT; cdr3_aa: CASSQPPSDSGNTIYF
d_call: TRBD2; j_call: TRBJ2-1; clone_size: -; v_call: TRBV28; cdr3_nt: TGTGCCAGTGGACTAGCGGGATACACGGATGAGCAGTTCTTC; cdr3_aa: CASGLAGYTDEQFF
d_call: -; j_call: TRBJ2-1; clone_size: -; v_call: TRBV24-1; cdr3_nt: TGTGCCACCAGTGACTCACTAAGCTCCTACAATGAGCAGTTCTTC; cdr3_aa: CATSDSLSSYNEQFF
d_call: -; j_call: TRBJ2-7; clone_size: -; v_call: TRBV5-1; cdr3_nt: TGCGCCAGCAGCTTGACGGACGGGCGGTACGAGCAGTACTTC; cdr3_aa: CASSLTDGRYEQYF
d_call: TRBD1; j_call: TRBJ1-1; clone_size: -; v_call: TRBV28; cdr3_nt: TGTGCCAGCAGCCCTCGACAGGGCCCTTCGTACACTGAAGCTTTCTTT; cdr3_aa: CASSPRQGPSYTEAFF
d_call: -; j_call: TRBJ1-5; clone_size: -; v_call: TRBV2; cdr3_nt: TGTGCCAGCACAGGGGAGGGCAATCAGCCCCAGCATTTT; cdr3_aa: CASTGEGNQPQHF
d_call: -; j_call: TRBJ1-2; clone_size: -; v_call: TRBV5-5; cdr3_nt: TGTGCCAGCAGCCCAACGGGGGTTACGGTTCATGGCTACACCTTC; cdr3_aa: CASSPTGVTVHGYTF
d_call: -; j_call: TRBJ2-7; clone_size: -; v_call: TRBV6-6; cdr3_nt: TGTGCCAGCAGTTACACGGAAGAGCAGTACTTC; cdr3_aa: CASSYTEEQYF
d_call: -; j_call: TRBJ2-3; clone_size: -; v_call: TRBV7-8; cdr3_nt: TGTGCCAGCAGCGATCTCGTGACAGATAGCACAGATACGCAGTATTTT; cdr3_aa: CASSDLVTDSTDTQYF
d_call: -; j_call: TRBJ1-5; clone_size: -; v_call: TRBV27; cdr3_nt: TGTGCCAGCGGGCCGGGGATTTATAGCAATCAGCCCCAGCATTTT; cdr3_aa: CASGPGIYSNQPQHF
d_call: TRBD2; j_call: TRBJ2-3; clone_size: -; v_call: TRBV9; cdr3_nt: TGTGCCAGCAGCGCTGGCACAGCGGGAGTAGGAGATACGCAGTATTTT; cdr3_aa: CASSAGTAGVGDTQYF
d_call: -; j_call: TRBJ2-7; clone_size: -; v_call: TRBV5-1; cdr3_nt: TGCGCCAGCAGCTTTGACCTCTCCTACGAGCAGTACTTC; cdr3_aa: CASSFDLSYEQYF
d_call: TRBD1; j_call: TRBJ2-7; clone_size: -; v_call: TRBV2; cdr3_nt: TGTGCCAGCAGTGAAGGACAGGGAACCTACGAGCAGTACTTC; cdr3_aa: CASSEGQGTYEQYF
d_call: TRBD1; j_call: TRBJ2-7; clone_size: -; v_call: TRBV24-1; cdr3_nt: TGTGCCACCAGTGATCCCGGGACAGGGGTCTACGAGCAGTACTTC; cdr3_aa: CATSDPGTGVYEQYF
d_call: -; j_call: TRBJ2-5; clone_size: -; v_call: TRBV6-8; cdr3_nt: TGTGCCCCCACCCGGAAGAGGGGAAGGGAGACCCAGTACTTC; cdr3_aa: CAPTRKRGRETQYF
d_call: TRBD2; j_call: TRBJ2-2; clone_size: -; v_call: TRBV12-3/TRBV12-4; cdr3_nt: TGTGCCAGCAGTTCCGGGACTAGCGGGAGTTTCACCGGGGAGCTGTTTTTT; cdr3_aa: CASSSGTSGSFTGELFF
d_call: -; j_call: TRBJ2-1; clone_size: -; v_call: TRBV11-2; cdr3_nt: TGTGCCAGCAGCTTAGTCGGCCTTCAAGGCGAGCAGTTCTTC; cdr3_aa: CASSLVGLQGEQFF
d_call: -; j_call: TRBJ1-3; clone_size: -; v_call: TRBV7-9; cdr3_nt: TGTGCCAACGTGGGGATCAGGGTGCACTCTGGAAACACCATATATTTT; cdr3_aa: CANVGIRVHSGNTIYF
d_call: -; j_call: TRBJ1-2; clone_size: -; v_call: TRBV29-1; cdr3_nt: TGCAGCGTTGCGAGTATGGCAGGGGAAAACTATGGCTACACCTTC; cdr3_aa: CSVASMAGENYGYTF
d_call: -; j_call: TRBJ2-5; clone_size: few; v_call: TRBV27; cdr3_nt: TGTGCCAGCAGCCAAGCCGGGGCGGGAGAGACCCAGTACTTC; cdr3_aa: CASSQAGAGETQYF
d_call: TRBD2; j_call: TRBJ2-3; clone_size: -; v_call: TRBV5-8; cdr3_nt: TGTGCCAGCAGCTTGGGCCTAGCGGGTCTCACAGATACGCAGTATTTT; cdr3_aa: CASSLGLAGLTDTQYF
d_call: TRBD1; j_call: TRBJ2-7; clone_size: -; v_call: TRBV14; cdr3_nt: TGTGCCAGCAGCCAACCCGGGACAGGGGGCTTTGAGCAGTACTTC; cdr3_aa: CASSQPGTGGFEQYF
d_call: TRBD1; j_call: TRBJ1-4; clone_size: -; v_call: TRBV12-5; cdr3_nt: TGTGCTAGTCGACAGGGGGCTAGCGAAAAACTGTTTTTT; cdr3_aa: CASRQGASEKLFF
d_call: TRBD2; j_call: TRBJ2-7; clone_size: -; v_call: TRBV7-2; cdr3_nt: TGTGCCAGCAGCTTAGCGGCGGGAGAAAGGGAGCAGTACTTC; cdr3_aa: CASSLAAGEREQYF
d_call: TRBD1; j_call: TRBJ1-2; clone_size: -; v_call: TRBV9; cdr3_nt: TGTGCCTGGGGGGACAGGAACCGTGGCTACACCTTC; cdr3_aa: CAWGDRNRGYTF
d_call: TRBD1; j_call: TRBJ2-1; clone_size: -; v_call: TRBV27; cdr3_nt: TGTGCCAGCAGCTCGGGACAGGGTCACAATGAGCAGTTCTTC; cdr3_aa: CASSSGQGHNEQFF
d_call: -; j_call: TRBJ1-2; clone_size: once; v_call: TRBV29-1; cdr3_nt: TGCAGCGTTGAAGATCCAGGGAATGATGGCTACACCTTC; cdr3_aa: CSVEDPGNDGYTF
d_call: -; j_call: TRBJ2-1; clone_size: -; v_call: TRBV28; cdr3_nt: TGTGCCAGCACCACTACAGGAGAAAGCTCCTACAATGAGCAGTTCTTC; cdr3_aa: CASTTTGESSYNEQFF
d_call: TRBD1; j_call: TRBJ1-5; clone_size: -; v_call: TRBV27; cdr3_nt: TGTGCCATCAGGGACAGAGATAGCAATCAGCCCCAGCATTTT; cdr3_aa: CAIRDRDSNQPQHF
d_call: -; j_call: TRBJ1-2; clone_size: -; v_call: TRBV6-2/TRBV6-3; cdr3_nt: TGTGCCAGCAGATTCCGGGTGGATGGCTACACCTTC; cdr3_aa: CASRFRVDGYTF
d_call: -; j_call: TRBJ2-7; clone_size: once; v_call: TRBV11-3; cdr3_nt: TGTGCCAGCAGCTTCCTATCGTGTCCCGACGAGCAGTACTTC; cdr3_aa: CASSFLSCPDEQYF
d_call: -; j_call: TRBJ2-7; clone_size: -; v_call: TRBV7-8; cdr3_nt: TGTGCCAGCAGCTTAGCTGGAGGACTGGCCTCCTACGAGCAGTACTTC; cdr3_aa: CASSLAGGLASYEQYF
d_call: TRBD2; j_call: TRBJ2-7; clone_size: -; v_call: TRBV7-8; cdr3_nt: TGTGCCAGCAGCTTAGGACTAGCGGGAGGTCCCTACTACGAGCAGTACTTC; cdr3_aa: CASSLGLAGGPYYEQYF
d_call: -; j_call: TRBJ1-1; clone_size: -; v_call: TRBV7-9; cdr3_nt: TGTGCCAGCAGCCGAATCAACACTGAAGCTTTCTTT; cdr3_aa: CASSRINTEAFF
d_call: -; j_call: TRBJ2-7; clone_size: -; v_call: TRBV2; cdr3_nt: TGTGCCAGCATTGCTGGTACCTACGAGCAGTACTTC; cdr3_aa: CASIAGTYEQYF
d_call: TRBD1; j_call: TRBJ2-7; clone_size: -; v_call: TRBV6-5; cdr3_nt: TGTGCCAGCAGTTCCGGGACAGCCGGGACCTCGTCCTACGAGCAGTACTTC; cdr3_aa: CASSSGTAGTSSYEQYF
d_call: -; j_call: TRBJ2-1; clone_size: -; v_call: TRBV11-3; cdr3_nt: TGTGCCAGCAGCGATGACTACCTCAATGAGCAGTTCTTC; cdr3_aa: CASSDDYLNEQFF
d_call: TRBD2; j_call: TRBJ2-1; clone_size: -; v_call: TRBV7-9; cdr3_nt: TGTGCCAGCAGCCCAAGAAGGGGCGGGAGTTACTCCTACAATGAGCAGTTCTTC; cdr3_aa: CASSPRRGGSYSYNEQFF
d_call: -; j_call: TRBJ1-4; clone_size: -; v_call: TRBV29-1; cdr3_nt: TGCAGCGTTCCAGGGGAGGAAAAACTGTTTTTT; cdr3_aa: CSVPGEEKLFF
d_call: TRBD1; j_call: TRBJ1-5; clone_size: -; v_call: TRBV19; cdr3_nt: TGTGCCAGTAGCCTCATCCGGGACAGCGGAAATCAGCCCCAGCATTTT; cdr3_aa: CASSLIRDSGNQPQHF
d_call: -; j_call: TRBJ2-7; clone_size: few; v_call: TRBV4-1; cdr3_nt: TGCGCCAGCAGCCATCATGGACTCTCCTACGAGCAGTACTTC; cdr3_aa: CASSHHGLSYEQYF
d_call: -; j_call: TRBJ1-2; clone_size: once; v_call: TRBV7-9; cdr3_nt: TGTGCCAGCAGCTTAGCCGCATTCGAAGCTAACTATGGCTACACCTTC; cdr3_aa: CASSLAAFEANYGYTF